The TCR beta chain under discussion was sequenced for a study of radiation and T cells in renal cell carcinoma. Study-level findings and limits: Pretreatment tumor biopsies were lacking, so baseline clonotypes are unknown.

Produced via immunoSEQ multiplex PCR; TCRdb's table is partial and in-frame only. Here the sample spans about 130,000 clones, 81% being singletons. As concerns this clone: The antigen is unknown.

Time point given: blood 2 weeks post-SBRT. The treatment is: 15 Gy SBRT to primary tumor, nephrectomy 4 weeks later. The tumor was a clear cell renal cell carcinoma. The CDR3 runs 15 residues. The V end lost 1 base, the J end lost 4 bases, and 14 bases lay between the germline ends. Germline loops: CDR1 LGHNA, CDR2 YNFKEQ. The sequenced sample was blood, obtained from a patient whose treatment included radiotherapy and nephrectomy. The chain has TRBV4-2 and TRBJ2-7, with a tentative D call TRBD1 (6 bases). The receptor comes from a man between 45 and 60 years old with renal cell carcinoma. DNA for the CDR3: TGTGCCAGCAGCCAAGGGGGTCAGGGGAATTACGAGCAGTACTTC. Its translation: CASSQGGQGNYEQYF.